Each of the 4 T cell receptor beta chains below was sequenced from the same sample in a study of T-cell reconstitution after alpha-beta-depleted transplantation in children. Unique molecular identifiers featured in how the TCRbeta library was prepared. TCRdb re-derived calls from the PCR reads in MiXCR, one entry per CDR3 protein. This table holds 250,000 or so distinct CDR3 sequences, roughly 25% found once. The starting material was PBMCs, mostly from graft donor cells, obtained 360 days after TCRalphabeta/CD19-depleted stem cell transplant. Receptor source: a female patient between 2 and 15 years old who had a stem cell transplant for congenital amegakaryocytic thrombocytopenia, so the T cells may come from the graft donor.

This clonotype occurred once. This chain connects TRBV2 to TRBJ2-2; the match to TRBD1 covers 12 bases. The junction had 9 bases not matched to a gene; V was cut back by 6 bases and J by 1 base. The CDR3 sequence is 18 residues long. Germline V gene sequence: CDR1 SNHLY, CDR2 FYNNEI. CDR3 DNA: TGTGCCAGCAGATGGGACAGGGGGCGCATCAGGAACACCGGGGAGCTGTTTTTT. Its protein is CASRWDRGRIRNTGELFF.

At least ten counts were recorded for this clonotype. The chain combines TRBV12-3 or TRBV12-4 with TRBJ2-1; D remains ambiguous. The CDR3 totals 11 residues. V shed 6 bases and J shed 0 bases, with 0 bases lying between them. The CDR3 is CASSSYNEQFF. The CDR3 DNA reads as TGTGCCAGCAGCTCCTACAATGAGCAGTTCTTC.

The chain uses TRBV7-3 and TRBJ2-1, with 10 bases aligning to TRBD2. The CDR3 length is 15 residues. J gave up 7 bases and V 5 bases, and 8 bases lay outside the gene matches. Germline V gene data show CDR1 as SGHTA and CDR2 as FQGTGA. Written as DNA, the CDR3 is TGTGCCAGCAGCCCGAGCGGGAGGGCCGGGAATGAGCAGTTCTTC. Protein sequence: CASSPSGRAGNEQFF.

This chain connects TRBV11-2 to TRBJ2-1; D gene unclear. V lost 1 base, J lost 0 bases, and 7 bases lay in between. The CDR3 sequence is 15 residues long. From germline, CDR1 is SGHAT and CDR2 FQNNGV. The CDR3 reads CASSLVWSSYNEQFF. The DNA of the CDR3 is TGTGCCAGCAGCTTAGTCTGGAGCTCCTACAATGAGCAGTTCTTC.